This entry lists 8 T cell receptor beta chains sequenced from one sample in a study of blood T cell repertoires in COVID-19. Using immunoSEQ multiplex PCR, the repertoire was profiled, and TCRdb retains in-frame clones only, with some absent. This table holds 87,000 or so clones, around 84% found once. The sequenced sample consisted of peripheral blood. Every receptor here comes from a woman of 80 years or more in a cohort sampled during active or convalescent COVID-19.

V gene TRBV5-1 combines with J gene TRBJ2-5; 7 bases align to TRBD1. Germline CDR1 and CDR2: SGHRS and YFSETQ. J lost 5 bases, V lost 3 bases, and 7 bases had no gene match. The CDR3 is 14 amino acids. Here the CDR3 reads CASSSTGFGETQYF. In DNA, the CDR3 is TGCGCCAGCAGCTCGACAGGGTTCGGGGAGACCCAGTACTTC.

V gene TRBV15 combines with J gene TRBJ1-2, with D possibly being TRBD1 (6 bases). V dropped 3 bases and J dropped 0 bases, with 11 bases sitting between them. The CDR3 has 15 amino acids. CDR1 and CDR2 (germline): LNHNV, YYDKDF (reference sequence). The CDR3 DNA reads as TGTGCCACCAGCAGCATACAGGGAGCTAACTATGGCTACACCTTC. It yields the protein CATSSIQGANYGYTF.

The chain's CDR3 is CASSEFLNRQGTSETQYF. The CDR3 DNA is TGTGCCAGCAGTGAATTCCTCAACCGACAGGGAACCTCCGAGACCCAGTACTTC. V usage is TRBV6-1 and J usage is TRBJ2-5; 7 bases match TRBD1. The length of the CDR3 is 18 residues. Germline CDR1 is MNHNS and CDR2 is SASEGT. V dropped 2 bases and J dropped 5; count of bases not matched to a gene: 17.

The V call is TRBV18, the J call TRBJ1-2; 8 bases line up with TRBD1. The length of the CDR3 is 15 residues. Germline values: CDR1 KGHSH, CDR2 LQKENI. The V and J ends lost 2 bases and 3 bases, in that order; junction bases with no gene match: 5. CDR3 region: CASSPDRGEYYGYTF. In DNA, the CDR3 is TGTGCCAGCTCACCAGACAGGGGAGAGTACTATGGCTACACCTTC.

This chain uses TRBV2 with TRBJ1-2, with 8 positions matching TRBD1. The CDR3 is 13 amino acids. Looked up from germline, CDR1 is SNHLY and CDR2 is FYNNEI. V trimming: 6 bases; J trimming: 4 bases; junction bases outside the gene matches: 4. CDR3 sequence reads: CASRVTGVYGYTF. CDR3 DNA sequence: TGTGCCAGCAGGGTGACAGGGGTCTATGGCTACACCTTC.

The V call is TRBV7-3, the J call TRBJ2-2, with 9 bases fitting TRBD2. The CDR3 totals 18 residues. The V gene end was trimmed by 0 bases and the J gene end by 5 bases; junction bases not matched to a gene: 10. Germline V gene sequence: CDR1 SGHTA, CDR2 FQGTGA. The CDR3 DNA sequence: TGTGCCAGCAGCTTAACAGGGATGACTAGCGGACATACCGGGGAGCTGTTTTTT. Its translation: CASSLTGMTSGHTGELFF.

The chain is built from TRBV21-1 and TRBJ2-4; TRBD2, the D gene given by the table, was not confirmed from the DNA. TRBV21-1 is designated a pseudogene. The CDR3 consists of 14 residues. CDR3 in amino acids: CASSKVAGENIQYF. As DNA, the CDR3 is TGTGCCAGCAGCAAAGTTGCGGGAGAAAACATTCAGTACTTC.

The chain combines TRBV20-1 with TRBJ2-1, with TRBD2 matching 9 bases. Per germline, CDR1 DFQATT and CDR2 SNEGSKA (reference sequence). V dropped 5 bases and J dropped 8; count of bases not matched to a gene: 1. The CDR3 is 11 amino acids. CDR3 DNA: TGCAGTGCTGGCGGGGGGGATGAGCAGTTCTTC. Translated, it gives CSAGGGDEQFF.